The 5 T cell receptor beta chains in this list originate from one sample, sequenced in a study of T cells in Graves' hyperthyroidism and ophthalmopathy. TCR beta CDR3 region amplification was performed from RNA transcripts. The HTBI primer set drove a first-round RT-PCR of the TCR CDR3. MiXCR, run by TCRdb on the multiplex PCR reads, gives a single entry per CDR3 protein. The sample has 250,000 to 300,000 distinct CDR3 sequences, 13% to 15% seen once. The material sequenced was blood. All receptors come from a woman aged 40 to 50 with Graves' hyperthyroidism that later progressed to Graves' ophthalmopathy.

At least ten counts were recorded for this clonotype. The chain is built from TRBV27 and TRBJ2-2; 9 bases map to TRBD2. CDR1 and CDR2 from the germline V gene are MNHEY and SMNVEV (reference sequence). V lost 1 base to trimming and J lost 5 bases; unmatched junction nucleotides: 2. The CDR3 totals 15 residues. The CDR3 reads CASSLYLAGTGELFF. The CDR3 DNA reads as TGTGCCAGCAGTTTATACCTAGCGGGAACCGGGGAGCTGTTTTTT.

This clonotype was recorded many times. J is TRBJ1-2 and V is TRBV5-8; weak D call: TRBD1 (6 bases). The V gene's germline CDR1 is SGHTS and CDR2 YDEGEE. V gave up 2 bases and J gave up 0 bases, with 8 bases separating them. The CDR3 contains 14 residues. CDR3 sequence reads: CASSFRTANYGYTF. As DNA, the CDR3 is TGTGCCAGCAGCTTCAGGACAGCTAACTATGGCTACACCTTC. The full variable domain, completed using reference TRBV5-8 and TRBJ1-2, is EAGVTQSPTHLIKTRGQQATLRCSPISGHTSVYWYQQALGLGLQFLLWYDEGEERNRGNFPPRFSGRQFPNYSSELNVNALELEDSALYLCASSFRTANYGYTFGSGTRLTVV.

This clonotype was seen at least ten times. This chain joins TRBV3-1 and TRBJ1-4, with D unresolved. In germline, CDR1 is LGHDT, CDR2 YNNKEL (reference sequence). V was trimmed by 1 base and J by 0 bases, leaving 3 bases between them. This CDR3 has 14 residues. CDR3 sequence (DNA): TGTGCCAGCAGCCAAGTGGCAACTAATGAAAAACTGTTTTTT. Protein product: CASSQVATNEKLFF.

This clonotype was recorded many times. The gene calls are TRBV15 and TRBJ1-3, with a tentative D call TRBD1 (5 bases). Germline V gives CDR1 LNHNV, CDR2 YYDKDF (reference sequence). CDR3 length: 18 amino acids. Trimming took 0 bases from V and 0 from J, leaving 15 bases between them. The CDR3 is CATSRDRRDGNSGNTIYF. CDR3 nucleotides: TGTGCCACCAGCAGAGATAGGCGGGACGGCAACTCTGGAAACACCATATATTTT.

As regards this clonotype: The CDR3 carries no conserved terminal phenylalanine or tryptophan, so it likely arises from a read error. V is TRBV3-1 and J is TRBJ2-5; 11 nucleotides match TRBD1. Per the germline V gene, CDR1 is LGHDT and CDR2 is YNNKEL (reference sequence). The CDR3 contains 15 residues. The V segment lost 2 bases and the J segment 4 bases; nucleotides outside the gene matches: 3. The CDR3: CASSQRDRGTETQYL. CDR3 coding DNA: TGTGCCAGCAGCCAAAGGGACAGGGGGACAGAGACCCAGTACCTC.